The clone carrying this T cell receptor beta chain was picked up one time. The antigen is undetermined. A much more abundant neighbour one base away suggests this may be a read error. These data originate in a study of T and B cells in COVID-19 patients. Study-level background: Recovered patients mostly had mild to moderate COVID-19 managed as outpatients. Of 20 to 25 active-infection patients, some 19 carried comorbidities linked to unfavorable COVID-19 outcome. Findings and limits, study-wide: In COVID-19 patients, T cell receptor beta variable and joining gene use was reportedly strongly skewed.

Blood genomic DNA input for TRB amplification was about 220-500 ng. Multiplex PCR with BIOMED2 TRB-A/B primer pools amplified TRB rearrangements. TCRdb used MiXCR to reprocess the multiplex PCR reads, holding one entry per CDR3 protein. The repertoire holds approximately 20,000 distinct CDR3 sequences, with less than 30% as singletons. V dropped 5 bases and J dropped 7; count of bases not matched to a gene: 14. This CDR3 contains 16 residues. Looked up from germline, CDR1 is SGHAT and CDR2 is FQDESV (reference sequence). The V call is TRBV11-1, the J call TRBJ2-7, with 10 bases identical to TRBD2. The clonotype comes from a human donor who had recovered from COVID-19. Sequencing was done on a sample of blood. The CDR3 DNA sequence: TGTGCCAGCAGCCGTACTAGCGGGACGGTGTGGAATGAGCAGTACTTC. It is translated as CASSRTSGTVWNEQYF.